These T cell receptor beta chains were read from a single sample in a study of T-cell reconstitution after alpha-beta-depleted transplantation in children. TCRdb independently ran MiXCR on the PCR reads; one entry per CDR3 protein. The sample shows hundreds of thousands of distinct CDR3 sequences, around 13% of them seen only once. The sample here was PBMCs, taken before TCRalphabeta/CD19-depleted stem cell transplant. The receptors were gathered from a girl aged 2-10 years with congenital amegakaryocytic thrombocytopenia, due to receive a stem cell transplant. CDR3s include the opening cysteine and the closing phenylalanine or tryptophan. A D gene is named only where the DNA matches it firmly. The size entry is marked missing in some rows and otherwise reads once, few, many or a size class.

clone_size j_call d_call v_call cdr3_aa cdr3_nt
many TRBJ2-7 TRBD2 TRBV11-2 CASSLLGVAGDRGQYF TGTGCCAGCAGCTTATTAGGTGTAGCGGGAGATAGGGGGCAGTACTTC
many TRBJ2-7 TRBD1 TRBV28 CASSPFLTGGFSYEQYF TGTGCCAGCAGTCCTTTCCTGACAGGGGGCTTCTCCTACGAGCAGTACTTC
many TRBJ1-1 . TRBV12-3/TRBV12-4 CASRKNAGSTEAFF TGTGCCAGCAGGAAAAACGCAGGGAGCACTGAAGCTTTCTTT
many TRBJ2-7 . TRBV7-8 CASSHDITGQYF TGTGCCAGCAGCCATGATATTACGGGGCAGTACTTC
many TRBJ2-3 . TRBV29-1 CSPSSPPDTQYF TGCAGCCCGTCGTCCCCACCAGATACGCAGTATTTT
many TRBJ2-3 . TRBV12-3/TRBV12-4 CASSPGVVSDTQYF TGTGCCAGCAGTCCCGGGGTAGTATCAGATACGCAGTATTTT
. TRBJ1-3 . TRBV15 CATSEWGAVGIGDTIYF TGTGCCACCAGCGAGTGGGGTGCGGTCGGAATCGGGGACACCATATATTTT
many TRBJ2-1 TRBD2 TRBV5-1 CASSFSTGTSDSNEQFF TGCGCCAGCAGCTTTTCGACCGGGACTAGCGACTCCAATGAGCAGTTCTTC
. TRBJ1-5 . TRBV6-1 CASSDGRGWQPQHF TGTGCCAGCAGTGATGGGCGGGGATGGCAGCCCCAGCATTTT
many TRBJ1-2 . TRBV6-5 CASSYRDKGYGYTF TGTGCCAGCAGTTACCGCGACAAGGGCTATGGCTACACCTTC
. TRBJ1-2 . TRBV20-1 CSATNLQGDGYGYTF TGCAGTGCCACCAACCTACAAGGGGACGGCTATGGCTACACCTTC
few TRBJ2-7 . TRBV4-1 CASSLRVLTYEQYF TGCGCCAGCAGCCTCCGGGTGCTTACCTACGAGCAGTACTTC
many TRBJ2-1 . TRBV10-3 CAISESGGGNNEQFF TGTGCCATCAGTGAGTCCGGTGGGGGAAACAATGAGCAGTTCTTC
many TRBJ1-1 . TRBV12-3/TRBV12-4 CASSLRNGGWGAFF TGTGCCAGCAGTTTACGTAACGGGGGCTGGGGAGCTTTCTTT
few TRBJ2-1 . TRBV25-1 CASSESLASAVNEQFF TGTGCCAGCAGTGAATCTTTGGCTAGCGCCGTGAATGAGCAGTTCTTC
. TRBJ2-3 TRBD2 TRBV20-1 CSARGSGRATDTQYF TGCAGTGCTAGAGGAAGCGGGAGGGCCACAGATACGCAGTATTTT
many TRBJ2-7 . TRBV7-8 CASSSTIGLGYEQYF TGTGCCAGCAGCTCTACTATCGGTCTGGGCTACGAGCAGTACTTC
. TRBJ1-4 TRBD1 TRBV4-2 CASSQPLQGRREKLFF TGTGCCAGCAGCCAACCACTACAGGGGCGGCGTGAAAAACTGTTTTTT
many TRBJ2-5 . TRBV20-1 CSAPGALAFGEKETQYF TGCAGTGCCCCCGGCGCCTTAGCGTTTGGGGAGAAGGAGACCCAGTACTTC
many TRBJ2-3 . TRBV7-6 CASSSDVGLADTQYF TGTGCCAGCAGCTCAGACGTTGGACTGGCTGATACGCAGTATTTT
few TRBJ2-3 . TRBV27 CASSFGVKGAPDTQYF TGTGCCAGCAGTTTCGGTGTAAAAGGGGCGCCAGATACGCAGTATTTT
many TRBJ2-1 . TRBV5-1 CASSENGPSYNEQFF TGCGCCAGCAGCGAGAACGGGCCCTCCTACAATGAGCAGTTCTTC
many TRBJ2-1 . TRBV20-1 CSADSRDRTYNEQFF TGCAGTGCAGATTCCCGGGACCGCACCTACAATGAGCAGTTCTTC
many TRBJ2-7 . TRBV12-3/TRBV12-4 CASSANRYEQYF TGTGCCAGCTCCGCGAATCGCTACGAGCAGTACTTC
. TRBJ2-5 . TRBV7-2 CASSFTGRSQTQYF TGTGCCAGCAGCTTTACCGGGAGATCCCAGACCCAGTACTTC
few TRBJ1-2 . TRBV5-1 CASSDRTRPKKTNYGYTF TGCGCCAGCAGTGACCGAACCAGACCCAAGAAAACTAACTATGGCTACACCTTC
few TRBJ1-6 . TRBV12-3/TRBV12-4 CASSRDSPLHF TGTGCCAGCAGTCGGGATTCACCCCTCCACTTT
many TRBJ2-2 . TRBV5-1 CASSLTQGELFF TGCGCCAGCAGCCTCACTCAGGGGGAGCTGTTTTTT
many TRBJ2-7 . TRBV15 CATKATPVGFYEQYF TGTGCCACTAAGGCAACTCCGGTTGGTTTTTACGAGCAGTACTTC
. TRBJ2-7 TRBD1 TRBV7-8 CASSSIPGGGYEQYF TGTGCCAGCAGCTCAATCCCAGGGGGTGGCTACGAGCAGTACTTC
many TRBJ1-1 . TRBV20-1 CSARGWEDTEAFF TGCAGTGCTAGAGGGTGGGAGGACACTGAAGCTTTCTTT
few TRBJ2-7 . TRBV5-1 CASSLGQGRSSYEQYF TGCGCCAGCAGCTTAGGGCAGGGTAGGAGCTCCTACGAGCAGTACTTC
few TRBJ2-2 . TRBV5-1 CASSFGAAGELFF TGCGCCAGCAGCTTCGGGGCGGCCGGGGAGCTGTTTTTT
few TRBJ2-3 TRBD2 TRBV5-1 CASSEYRGSGTDTQYF TGCGCCAGCAGCGAATACCGCGGGAGTGGCACAGATACGCAGTATTTT
many TRBJ2-3 TRBD2 TRBV27 CASSRGGLGTDTQYF TGTGCCAGCAGTCGGGGGGGGTTGGGCACAGATACGCAGTATTTT
many TRBJ1-5 . TRBV7-9 CASSVNSNQPQHF TGTGCCAGCAGCGTAAATAGCAATCAGCCCCAGCATTTT
many TRBJ2-7 . TRBV20-1 CSARQPGGTSNYYEQYF TGCAGTGCTAGACAACCCGGAGGGACTTCCAATTACTACGAGCAGTACTTC
few TRBJ1-5 . TRBV7-9 CASSPGTQYQPQHF TGTGCCAGCAGCCCCGGGACCCAATATCAGCCCCAGCATTTT
many TRBJ1-1 TRBD1 TRBV12-3/TRBV12-4 CASSRLVDRGETEAFF TGTGCCAGCAGTCGCCTAGTCGACAGGGGAGAGACTGAAGCTTTCTTT
few TRBJ2-1 TRBD2 TRBV7-9 CASSLEGLAPYNEQFF TGTGCCAGCAGCTTAGAAGGACTAGCGCCTTACAATGAGCAGTTCTTC
few TRBJ2-3 TRBD2 TRBV29-1 CSLNGLAGVPDKQYF TGCAGCCTTAATGGACTAGCGGGAGTCCCAGATAAGCAGTATTTT
few TRBJ2-3 . TRBV5-1 CASSLGAITDTQYF TGCGCCAGCAGCTTGGGGGCCATAACAGATACGCAGTATTTT
many TRBJ2-7 TRBD2 TRBV10-3 CAISESLAGITEQYF TGTGCCATCAGTGAGTCCCTAGCGGGAATAACCGAGCAGTACTTC
. TRBJ2-3 . TRBV20-1 CSARDRLEVTDTQYF TGCAGTGCTAGAGATAGACTTGAAGTCACAGATACGCAGTATTTT
. TRBJ1-4 . TRBV29-1 CSVGAQANEKLFF TGCAGCGTTGGTGCCCAGGCCAATGAAAAACTGTTTTTT
. TRBJ2-1 TRBD2 TRBV28 CASTGTSVHNEQFF TGTGCCAGTACCGGGACTAGCGTTCATAATGAGCAGTTCTTC
. TRBJ1-4 . TRBV6-2/TRBV6-3 CASRQWSGALNEKLFF TGTGCCAGCAGACAGTGGAGCGGGGCGCTTAATGAAAAACTGTTTTTT
. TRBJ2-3 . TRBV20-1 CSARGLVITQYF TGCAGTGCTAGGGGCCTAGTCATTACGCAGTATTTT